This is a list of T cell receptor beta chains from one sample in a study of blood T cell repertoires in COVID-19. Measured with immunoSEQ multiplex PCR; TCRdb has only the in-frame clones, and not every one. The sample holds over 150,000 clones; approximately 78% are singletons and the top ten take roughly 1.5%. The sequencing sample was made of peripheral blood. The receptors stem from an elderly man with acute or convalescent COVID-19. The CDR3 runs from the conserved cysteine through the conserved F or W. The D gene is left open where the match is weak. Some rows have no size entry. The others give once, few or many, or a class for an expanded clone.

cdr3_length	j_call	d_call	clone_size	v_call	cdr3_nt	cdr3_aa
20	TRBJ2-3	.	few	TRBV5-1	TGCGCCAGCAGTAAGGCCCGGGCGGCCTCGGGGGTTTTTCACACAGATACGCAGTATTTT	CASSKARAASGVFHTDTQYF
14	TRBJ1-3	TRBD1	.	TRBV6-5	TGTGCCAGCAGCTGGGACAGGGTCGGAAACACCATATATTTT	CASSWDRVGNTIYF
14	TRBJ1-6	TRBD1	.	TRBV27	TGTGCCAGCAGTTCCCGACAGGGGAGTTCACCCCTCCACTTT	CASSSRQGSSPLHF
16	TRBJ2-5	.	.	TRBV15	TGTGCCACCAGCAGAGGGGAAGGGGCCGACCAAGAGACCCAGTACTTC	CATSRGEGADQETQYF
20	TRBJ2-1	TRBD2	.	TRBV6-4	TGTGCCAGCAGTGACTCGAAAGCTAGCGGGGGCCTGAGCTCCTACAATGAGCAGTTCTTC	CASSDSKASGGLSSYNEQFF
14	TRBJ1-2	.	.	TRBV6-5	TGTGCCAGCAGTTACGGGGGGGCGCCGGATGGCTACACCTTC	CASSYGGAPDGYTF
15	TRBJ2-5	TRBD2	.	TRBV7-9	TGTGCCAGCACCCTCGGGACTAGCGGGGGAGAGACCCAGTACTTC	CASTLGTSGGETQYF
14	TRBJ1-1	.	few	TRBV10-3	TGTGCCATCACCTTAGACGGAGGAAACACTGAAGCTTTCTTT	CAITLDGGNTEAFF
16	TRBJ1-4	.	.	TRBV3-1/TRBV3-2	TGTGCCAGCAGCCAAGAAGACAGCCGTACGAGTGAAAAACTGTTTTTT	CASSQEDSRTSEKLFF
14	TRBJ1-1	.	.	TRBV14	TGTGCCAGCAGCCAAGCGGGGGGGGACACTGAAGCTTTCTTT	CASSQAGGDTEAFF
15	TRBJ1-2	.	.	TRBV24-1	TGTGCCACCAGTGAAGGCGGGGGATCGGGTTATGGCTACACCTTC	CATSEGGGSGYGYTF
15	TRBJ2-7	TRBD2	.	TRBV6-5	TGTGCCAGCAGTTACCCTATGCGGGGGGGCTCCGAGCAGTACTTC	CASSYPMRGGSEQYF
16	TRBJ1-1	TRBD1	.	TRBV6-5	TGTGCCAGCAGTTACCTTGCCGGGACAGGGAACACTGAAGCTTTCTTT	CASSYLAGTGNTEAFF
14	TRBJ1-2	TRBD1	.	TRBV7-2	TGTGCCAGCAGCTTAGGCGGCGACAGGGATGGCTACACCTTC	CASSLGGDRDGYTF
14	TRBJ1-3	.	.	TRBV19	TGTGCCAGTAGGATGCTAGGACAGCGAAACACCATATATTTT	CASRMLGQRNTIYF
13	TRBJ2-3	TRBD2	few	TRBV6-4	TGTGCCAGCAGTAAGACCAAGGGGACTAGTGAGTATTTT	CASSKTKGTSEYF
13	TRBJ1-1	.	.	TRBV18	TGTGCCAGCTCAGTCGGAGCGAACACTGAAGCTTTCTTT	CASSVGANTEAFF
13	TRBJ2-1	.	.	TRBV7-8	TGTGCCAGCAGCTTCCCGACTAGTGGGGGTTCGTTCTTC	CASSFPTSGGSFF
14	TRBJ2-5	TRBD2	.	TRBV9	TGTGCCAGCAGCCCTGGACTAGGCCAAGAGACCCAGTACTTC	CASSPGLGQETQYF
13	TRBJ1-2	TRBD1	.	TRBV12-3/TRBV12-4	TGTGCCAGCAGCCGACAGGGTAACTATGGCTACACCTTC	CASSRQGNYGYTF
14	TRBJ1-1	TRBD1	.	TRBV11-2	TGTGCCAGCAGCTCGGGACAGCCGAACACTGAAGCTTTCTTT	CASSSGQPNTEAFF
17	TRBJ2-1	TRBD2	.	TRBV5-1	TGCGCCAGCAGCTTGGATCCCGCGGGGGGGATATCAAATGAGCAGTTCTTC	CASSLDPAGGISNEQFF
15	TRBJ1-5	TRBD1	once	TRBV6-5	TGTGCCAGCAGTTCGACAGGGATGAGCAATCAGCCCCAGCATTTT	CASSSTGMSNQPQHF
16	TRBJ2-7	TRBD2	.	TRBV4-1	TGCGCCAGCAGCGAACAAATAGGTAGCGGGGTTTACGAGCAGTACTTC	CASSEQIGSGVYEQYF
17	TRBJ2-3	.	.	TRBV3-1/TRBV3-2	TGTGCCAGCAGCCAAGTTCCAATAGCCCTTTTCACAGATACGCAGTATTTT	CASSQVPIALFTDTQYF
10	TRBJ1-1	TRBD1	few	TRBV19	TGTGCCACCAAGGACAGGGCTGCTTTCTTT	CATKDRAAFF
16	TRBJ1-5	TRBD1	few	TRBV19	TGTGCCAGTAACCCGGACAGGGCTTCCCCCAGGCAGCCCCAGCATTTT	CASNPDRASPRQPQHF
16	TRBJ1-4	TRBD1	.	TRBV2	TGTGCCAGCAGTGAAGCGGGGACAGGGTTGTTTGAAAAACTGTTTTTT	CASSEAGTGLFEKLFF
19	TRBJ2-3	TRBD1	.	TRBV18	TGTGCCAGCTCACCCGGGACAGGGATCTCCAACCCATTTTCCGATACGCAGTATTTT	CASSPGTGISNPFSDTQYF
15	TRBJ2-1	.	once	TRBV5-1	TGCGCCAGCAGCTTGCTGCAGGCTACCTACAATGAGCAGTTCTTC	CASSLLQATYNEQFF
13	TRBJ1-1	TRBD1	.	TRBV3-1/TRBV3-2	TGTGCCAGCAGCCAAGTGGGACAGGGTGAAGCTTTCTTT	CASSQVGQGEAFF
16	TRBJ2-7	.	.	TRBV5-1	TGCGCCAGCAGCCGAGGGAATTCCGGGACTCAACTCGAGCAGTACTTC	CASSRGNSGTQLEQYF
14	TRBJ2-5	TRBD1	.	TRBV18	TGTGCCAGCTCACCAGGGACAGGGAGAGAGACCCAGTACTTC	CASSPGTGRETQYF
11	TRBJ1-1	.	few	TRBV19	TGTGCCAGTAGCCGGGACACTGAAGCTTTCTTT	CASSRDTEAFF
16	TRBJ1-3	.	.	TRBV6-5	TGTGCCAGCAGTTACGCAGGGGCCGTATCTGGAAACACCATATATTTT	CASSYAGAVSGNTIYF
16	TRBJ2-7	TRBD1	.	TRBV4-3	TGCGCCAGCAGCCAAGTGACCGGGACAGCTAACTACGAGCAGTACTTC	CASSQVTGTANYEQYF
15	TRBJ1-2	.	.	TRBV7-7	TGTGCCAGCAGCCCTCGGACAGACCTTAACTATGGCTACACCTTC	CASSPRTDLNYGYTF
15	TRBJ2-5	TRBD2	.	TRBV20-1	TGCAGTGCTAGTGACCCAGGGCGGGGGAAAGAGACCCAGTACTTC	CSASDPGRGKETQYF
11	TRBJ1-1	.	few	TRBV28	TGTGCCTTGCAGCGGGGGGCTGAAGCTTTCTTT	CALQRGAEAFF
15	TRBJ1-1	.	.	TRBV19	TGTGCCAGTACCTCTAGGGGAGGGATGAACACTGAAGCTTTCTTT	CASTSRGGMNTEAFF